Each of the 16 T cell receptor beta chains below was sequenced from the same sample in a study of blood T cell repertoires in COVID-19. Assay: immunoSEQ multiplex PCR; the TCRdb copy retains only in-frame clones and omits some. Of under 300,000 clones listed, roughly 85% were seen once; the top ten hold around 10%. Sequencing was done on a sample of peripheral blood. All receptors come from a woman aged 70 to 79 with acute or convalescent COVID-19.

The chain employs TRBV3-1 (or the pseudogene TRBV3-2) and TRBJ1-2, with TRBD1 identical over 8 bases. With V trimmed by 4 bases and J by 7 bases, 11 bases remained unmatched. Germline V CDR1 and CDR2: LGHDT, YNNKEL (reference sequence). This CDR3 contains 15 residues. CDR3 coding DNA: TGTGCCAGCAGCCCTACGCATCAGGGGGCGGTTGGCTACACCTTC. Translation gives CASSPTHQGAVGYTF.

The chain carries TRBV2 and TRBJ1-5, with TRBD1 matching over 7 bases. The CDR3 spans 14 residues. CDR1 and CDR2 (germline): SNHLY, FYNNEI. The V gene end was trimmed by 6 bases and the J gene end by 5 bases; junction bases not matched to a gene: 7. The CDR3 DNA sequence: TGTGCCAGCAGCGCCGAACAGGGGTATCAGCCCCAGCATTTT. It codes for CASSAEQGYQPQHF.

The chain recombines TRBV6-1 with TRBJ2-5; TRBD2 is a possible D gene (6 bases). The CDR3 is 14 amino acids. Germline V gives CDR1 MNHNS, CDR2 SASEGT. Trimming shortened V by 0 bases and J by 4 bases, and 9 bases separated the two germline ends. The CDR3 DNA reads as TGTGCCAGCAGTGAAGCCTTGGGGGGAGAGACCCAGTACTTC. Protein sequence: CASSEALGGETQYF.

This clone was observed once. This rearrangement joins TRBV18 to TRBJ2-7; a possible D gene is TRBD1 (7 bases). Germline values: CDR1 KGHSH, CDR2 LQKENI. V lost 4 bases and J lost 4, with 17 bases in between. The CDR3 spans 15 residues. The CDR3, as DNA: TGTGCCAGCTCACAGGGGGGACAGCTAGTTTACGAGCAGTACTTC. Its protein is CASSQGGQLVYEQYF.

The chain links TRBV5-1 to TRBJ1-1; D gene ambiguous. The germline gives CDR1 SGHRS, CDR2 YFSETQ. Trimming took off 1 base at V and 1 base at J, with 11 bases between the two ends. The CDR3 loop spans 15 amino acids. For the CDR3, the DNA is TGCGCCAGCAGCTTGTCGGGGTCGGGGAACACTGAAGCTTTCTTT. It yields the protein CASSLSGSGNTEAFF.

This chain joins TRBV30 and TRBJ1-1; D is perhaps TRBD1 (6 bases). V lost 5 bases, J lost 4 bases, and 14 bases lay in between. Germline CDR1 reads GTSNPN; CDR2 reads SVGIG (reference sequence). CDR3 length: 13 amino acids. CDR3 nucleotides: TGTGCCTGGTGGGGGACATCGGGCACTGAAGCTTTCTTT. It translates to CAWWGTSGTEAFF.

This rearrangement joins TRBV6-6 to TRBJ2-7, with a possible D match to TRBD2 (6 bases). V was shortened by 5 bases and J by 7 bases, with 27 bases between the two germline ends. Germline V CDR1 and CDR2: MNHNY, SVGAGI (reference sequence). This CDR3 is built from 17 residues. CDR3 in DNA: TGTGCCAGCAGTCCCCTGTCTGTTGGGGGGTCCCGGGCGGAGCAGTACTTC. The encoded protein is CASSPLSVGGSRAEQYF.

For the CDR3, the DNA is TGTGCCAGCAGCGTTCCCAGCGGGGGCACCGGGGAGCTGTTTTTT. This sequence encodes CASSVPSGGTGELFF. The chain carries TRBV9 and TRBJ2-2; 8 bases map to TRBD2. V was pared by 2 bases and J by 4 bases, with 4 bases of the junction left unmatched. CDR3 size: 15 residues. CDR1 and CDR2 from the germline V gene are SGDLS and YYNGEE.

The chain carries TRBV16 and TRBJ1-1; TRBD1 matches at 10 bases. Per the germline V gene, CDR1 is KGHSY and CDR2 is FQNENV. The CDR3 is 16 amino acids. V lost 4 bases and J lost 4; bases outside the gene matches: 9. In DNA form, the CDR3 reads TGTGCCAGCAGCCGCACGACAGGGGGCTCGGGCACTGAAGCTTTCTTT. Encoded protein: CASSRTTGGSGTEAFF.

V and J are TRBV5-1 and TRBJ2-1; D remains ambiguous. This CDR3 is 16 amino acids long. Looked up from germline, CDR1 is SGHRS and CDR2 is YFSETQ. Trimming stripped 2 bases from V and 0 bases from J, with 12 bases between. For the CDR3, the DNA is TGCGCCAGCAGCTTCCAATCTATGAACTCCTACAATGAGCAGTTCTTC. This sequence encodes CASSFQSMNSYNEQFF.

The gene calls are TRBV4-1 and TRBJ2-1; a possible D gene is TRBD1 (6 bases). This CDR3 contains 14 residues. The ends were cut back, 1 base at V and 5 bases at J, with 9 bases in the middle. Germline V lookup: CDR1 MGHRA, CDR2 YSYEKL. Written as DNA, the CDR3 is TGCGCCAGCAGCCAAGCGGACAGAGACAATGAGCAGTTCTTC. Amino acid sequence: CASSQADRDNEQFF.

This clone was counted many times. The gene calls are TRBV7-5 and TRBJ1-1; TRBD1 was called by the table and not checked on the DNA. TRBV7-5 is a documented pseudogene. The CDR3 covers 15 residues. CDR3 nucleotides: TGTGTCAGAAGCCCACAGGGGGCACCGAACACTGAAGCTTTCTTT. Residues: CVRSPQGAPNTEAFF.

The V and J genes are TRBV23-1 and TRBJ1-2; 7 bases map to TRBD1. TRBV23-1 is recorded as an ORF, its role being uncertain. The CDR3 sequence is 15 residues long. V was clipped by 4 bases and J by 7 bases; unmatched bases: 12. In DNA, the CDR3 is TGCGCCAGCAGTCCGCCACTACAGGGGCCTGGTGGCTACACCTTC. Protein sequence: CASSPPLQGPGGYTF.

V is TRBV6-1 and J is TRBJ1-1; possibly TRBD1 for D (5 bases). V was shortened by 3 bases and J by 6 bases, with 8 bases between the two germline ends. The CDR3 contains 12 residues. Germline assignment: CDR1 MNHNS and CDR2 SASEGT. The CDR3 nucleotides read TGTGCCAGCAGTGATACGGGGGCTGAAGCTTTCTTT. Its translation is CASSDTGAEAFF.

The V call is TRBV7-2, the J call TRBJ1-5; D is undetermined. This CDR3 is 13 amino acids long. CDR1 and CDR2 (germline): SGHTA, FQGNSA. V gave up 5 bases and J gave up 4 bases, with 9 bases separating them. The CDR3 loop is CASSLDSNQPQHF. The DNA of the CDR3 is TGTGCCAGCAGCCTGGACTCTAATCAGCCCCAGCATTTT.

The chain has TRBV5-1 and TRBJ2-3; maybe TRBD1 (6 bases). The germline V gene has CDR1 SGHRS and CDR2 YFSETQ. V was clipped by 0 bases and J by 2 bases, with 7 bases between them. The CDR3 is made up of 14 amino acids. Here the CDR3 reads CASSLGQATDTQYF. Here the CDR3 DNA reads TGCGCCAGCAGCTTGGGACAGGCCACAGATACGCAGTATTTT.